This TCR beta chain was captured in a study of T cells after yellow fever vaccination. At least ten counts were recorded for this clonotype. Its antigen is not known. Notes on the study in general: Secondary responses were weaker yet peaked faster, day 5 versus 15. Shared CD4/CD8 clonotypes were a small share, likely from convergent recombination. FACS-sorted repertoires might harbor abundant contaminating clonotypes from the bulk population.

The germline V gene encodes CDR1 SGHTA and CDR2 FQGTGA. Trimming removed 5 bases at V and 1 base at J, with 16 bases between. The CDR3 contains 16 residues. TCRdb called the 5' RACE reads again in MiXCR, with one record for every CDR3 protein. The sample shows some 220,000 distinct CDR3 sequences, 3% to 3.5% of them seen only once. This receptor was obtained from a man between 18 and 35 years old who received the YFV17D yellow fever vaccine. The material sequenced was CD4+ T cells sorted from PBMCs, taken 10 days after the yellow fever booster vaccination. V is TRBV7-3 and J is TRBJ2-3; no firm D call. CDR3 sequence: CASSPTLDRGTDTQYF. The CDR3 region has the DNA TGTGCCAGCAGCCCAACCTTGGATCGGGGCACAGATACGCAGTATTTT.